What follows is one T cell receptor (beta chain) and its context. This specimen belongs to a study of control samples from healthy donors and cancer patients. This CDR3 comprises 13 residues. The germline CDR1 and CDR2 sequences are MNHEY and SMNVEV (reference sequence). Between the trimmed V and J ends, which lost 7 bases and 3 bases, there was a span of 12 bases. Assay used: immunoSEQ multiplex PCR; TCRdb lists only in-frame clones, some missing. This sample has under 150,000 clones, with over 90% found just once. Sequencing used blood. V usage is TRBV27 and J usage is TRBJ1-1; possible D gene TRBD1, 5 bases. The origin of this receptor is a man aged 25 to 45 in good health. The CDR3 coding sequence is TGTGCCAGCACCCTGGGAGGGGACACTGAAGCTTTCTTT. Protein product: CASTLGGDTEAFF.